This TCR beta chain was profiled in a study of blood T cells in healthy people across ages. This clonotype has more than one count but fewer than ten. A sample-barcoded 5' primer and a J-beta primer mix were used in a second PCR of roughly 7 to 11 cycles. From the 5' RACE reads, TCRdb called clonotypes with MiXCR, one entry per CDR3 protein. This sample carries about 1.5 million distinct CDR3 sequences, about 45% of them seen once, and the ten largest clones take just over 4%. Material for sequencing was blood. The TCR comes from a woman younger than 30 in good health.

The CDR3 region is CSARVGYEQFF. CDR3 nucleotides: TGCAGTGCTAGAGTTGGATACGAGCAGTTCTTC. The J gene is TRBJ2-1, the V gene TRBV20-1, with no clear D. CDR1 is DFQATT and CDR2 is SNEGSKA in the germline V gene (reference sequence). The V end was cut by 1 base, the J end by 10 bases, with 8 bases between. The CDR3 contains 11 residues.